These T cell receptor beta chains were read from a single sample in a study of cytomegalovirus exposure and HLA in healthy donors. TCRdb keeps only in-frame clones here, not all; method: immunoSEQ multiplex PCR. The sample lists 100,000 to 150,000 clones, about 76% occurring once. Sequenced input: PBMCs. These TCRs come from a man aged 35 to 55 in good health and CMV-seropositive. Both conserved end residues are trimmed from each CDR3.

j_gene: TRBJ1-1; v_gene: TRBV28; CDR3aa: ASSLYGAVTEAF
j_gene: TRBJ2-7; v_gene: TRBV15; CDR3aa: ATSRLGGYYEQY
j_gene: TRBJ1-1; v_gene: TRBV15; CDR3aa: ATSRDHMGSEAF
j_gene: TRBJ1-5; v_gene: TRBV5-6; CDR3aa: ASSLSLGHSNQPQH
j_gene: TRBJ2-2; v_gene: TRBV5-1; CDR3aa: ASKGLQNTGELF
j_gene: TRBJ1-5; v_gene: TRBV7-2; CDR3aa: ASSLVSVTSNQPQH
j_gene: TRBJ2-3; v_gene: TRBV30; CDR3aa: AWSVTSGEADTQY
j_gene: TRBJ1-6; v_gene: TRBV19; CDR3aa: ASRARDRSNSPLH
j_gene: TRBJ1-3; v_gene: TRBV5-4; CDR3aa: ASSRDKGSGNTIY
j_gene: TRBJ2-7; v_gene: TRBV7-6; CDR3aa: ASSLDAGLDLSYEQY
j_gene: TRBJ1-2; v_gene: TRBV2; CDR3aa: ASSEEGEGYGYT
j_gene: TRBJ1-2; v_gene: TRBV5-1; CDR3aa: ASSWDNPYNYGYT
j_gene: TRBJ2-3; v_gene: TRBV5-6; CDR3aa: ASSLENLRGRWGTDTQY
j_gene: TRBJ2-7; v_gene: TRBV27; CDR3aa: ASSLYLAGPAYEQY
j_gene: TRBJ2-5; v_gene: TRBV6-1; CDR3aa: ASRERGRQETQY
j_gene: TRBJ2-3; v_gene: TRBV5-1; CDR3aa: ASSSQGTDTQY
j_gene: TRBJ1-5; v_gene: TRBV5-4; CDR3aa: ASSSGSPRSNQPQH
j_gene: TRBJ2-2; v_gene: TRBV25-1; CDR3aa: ASSGPTGELF
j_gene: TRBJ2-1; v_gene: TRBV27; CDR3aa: ASSLLGRRHNEQF
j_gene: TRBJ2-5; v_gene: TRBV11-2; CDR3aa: ASSLGRQGQETQY
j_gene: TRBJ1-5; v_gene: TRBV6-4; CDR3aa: ASTSGWKNQPQH
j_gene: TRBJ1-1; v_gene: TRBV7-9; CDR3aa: ASSSGGGVGIGTEAF
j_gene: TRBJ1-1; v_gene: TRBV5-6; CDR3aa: ASSLTTGSTEAF
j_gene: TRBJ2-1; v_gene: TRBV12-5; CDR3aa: ASGLEATSYNEQF
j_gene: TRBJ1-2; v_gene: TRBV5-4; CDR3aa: ASSLEAGRNYGYT
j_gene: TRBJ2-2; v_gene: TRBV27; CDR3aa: ASSLRARVGELF
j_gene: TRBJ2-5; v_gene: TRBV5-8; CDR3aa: ASSRREQGAKQETQY
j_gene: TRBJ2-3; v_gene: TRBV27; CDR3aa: ASSRGGQGFTDTQY
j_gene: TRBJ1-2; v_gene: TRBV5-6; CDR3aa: ASSLAGGNAYGYT
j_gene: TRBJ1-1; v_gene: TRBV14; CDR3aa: ASSPRWGVTEAF
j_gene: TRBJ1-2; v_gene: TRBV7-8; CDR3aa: ASSLERGGRMRIYGYT
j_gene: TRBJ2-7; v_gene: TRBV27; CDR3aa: ASSLAGGTYEQY
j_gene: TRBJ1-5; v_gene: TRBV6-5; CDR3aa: ASSFSGGGGDQPQH
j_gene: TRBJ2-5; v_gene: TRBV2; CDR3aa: ASRGTAQETQY
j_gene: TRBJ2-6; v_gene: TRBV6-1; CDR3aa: ASSEQVSGANVLT
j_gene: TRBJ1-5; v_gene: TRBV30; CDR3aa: AWSTTGISNQPQH
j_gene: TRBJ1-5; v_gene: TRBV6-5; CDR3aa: ASRPRGKGNQPQH
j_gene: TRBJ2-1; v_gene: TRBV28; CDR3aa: ASSFFRSYNEQF
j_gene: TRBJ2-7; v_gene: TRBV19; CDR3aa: ASSVWTSGSYEQY
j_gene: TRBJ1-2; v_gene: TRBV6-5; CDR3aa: ATYPRTGKGYT
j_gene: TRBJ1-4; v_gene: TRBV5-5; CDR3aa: ASSFEEGELF
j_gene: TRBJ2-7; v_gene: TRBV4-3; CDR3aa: ASSQGVLAGEQY
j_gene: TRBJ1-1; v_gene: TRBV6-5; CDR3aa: ASSYSWGDTEAF
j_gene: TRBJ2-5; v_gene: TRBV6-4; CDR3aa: ATAGRAGETQY
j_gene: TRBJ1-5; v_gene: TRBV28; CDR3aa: ASSAGWTGRVYSNQPQH
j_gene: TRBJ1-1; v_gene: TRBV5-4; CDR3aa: ASKQDWDMNTEAF
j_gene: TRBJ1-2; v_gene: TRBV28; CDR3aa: ASSLLRDRGIGYGYT
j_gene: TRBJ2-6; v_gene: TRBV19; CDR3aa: ASTPADSGANVLT